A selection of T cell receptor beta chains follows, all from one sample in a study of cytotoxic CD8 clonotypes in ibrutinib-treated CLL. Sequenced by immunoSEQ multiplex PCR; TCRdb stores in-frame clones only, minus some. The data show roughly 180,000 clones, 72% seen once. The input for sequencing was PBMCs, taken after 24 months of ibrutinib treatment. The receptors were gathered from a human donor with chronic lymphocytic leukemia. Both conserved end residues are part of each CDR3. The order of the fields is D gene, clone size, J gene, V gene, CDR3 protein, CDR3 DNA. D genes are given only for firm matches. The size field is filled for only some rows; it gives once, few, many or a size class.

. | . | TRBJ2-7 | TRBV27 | CASSITGRTAYEQYF | TGTGCCAGCAGCATAACAGGGAGAACCGCCTACGAGCAGTACTTC
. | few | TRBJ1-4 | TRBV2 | CASKGRVGDEKLFF | TGTGCCAGCAAGGGCCGTGTGGGGGATGAAAAACTGTTTTTT
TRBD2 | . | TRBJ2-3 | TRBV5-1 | CASSLATSGRRTDTQYF | TGCGCCAGCAGCTTGGCCACTAGCGGGAGGAGAACAGATACGCAGTATTTT
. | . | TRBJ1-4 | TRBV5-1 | CASSLGRAGAANEKLFF | TGCGCCAGCAGCTTGGGCAGGGCTGGAGCGGCTAATGAAAAACTGTTTTTT
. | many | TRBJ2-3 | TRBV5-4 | CASSLALGQTNTDTQYF | TGTGCCAGCAGCTTGGCCCTTGGACAGACAAACACAGATACGCAGTATTTT
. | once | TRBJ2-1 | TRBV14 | CASSQFLYNEQFF | TGTGCCAGCAGCCAATTTCTTTACAATGAGCAGTTCTTC
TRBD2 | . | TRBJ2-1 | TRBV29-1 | CSVEGLAGEYNEQFF | TGCAGCGTTGAAGGACTAGCGGGAGAGTACAATGAGCAGTTCTTC
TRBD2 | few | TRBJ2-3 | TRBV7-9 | CASSRGLAGTDTQYF | TGTGCCAGCAGCAGAGGACTAGCGGGCACAGATACGCAGTATTTT
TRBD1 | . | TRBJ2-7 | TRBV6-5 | CASRDRESYEQYF | TGTGCCAGCAGGGACAGGGAATCCTACGAGCAGTACTTC
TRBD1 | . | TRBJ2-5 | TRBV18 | CASSNRDRNQETQYF | TGTGCCAGCTCAAACCGGGACAGGAACCAAGAGACCCAGTACTTC
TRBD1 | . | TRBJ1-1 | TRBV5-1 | CASSFTGGESDTEAFF | TGCGCCAGCAGCTTTACAGGGGGCGAGTCTGACACTGAAGCTTTCTTT
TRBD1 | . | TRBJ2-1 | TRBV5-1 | CASSLRQGYEQFF | TGCGCCAGCAGCCTACGACAGGGCTATGAGCAGTTCTTC
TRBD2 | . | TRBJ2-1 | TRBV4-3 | CASSQDLAAGPNNEQFF | TGCGCCAGCAGCCAAGATCTTGCAGCGGGGCCCAACAATGAGCAGTTCTTC
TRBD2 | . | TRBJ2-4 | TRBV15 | CATSRGTSQYIQYF | TGTGCCACCAGCAGAGGGACTAGCCAATACATTCAGTACTTC
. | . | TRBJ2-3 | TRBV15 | CATRTGSDTQYF | TGTGCCACCAGGACGGGGTCGGATACGCAGTATTTT
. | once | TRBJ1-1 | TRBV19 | CASSIRGWGSGHLGNTEAFF | TGTGCCAGTAGTATAAGAGGATGGGGATCGGGGCACCTAGGGAACACTGAAGCTTTCTTT
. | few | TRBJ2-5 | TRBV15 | CATSRDYQYQETQYF | TGTGCCACCAGCAGGGACTACCAGTACCAAGAGACCCAGTACTTC
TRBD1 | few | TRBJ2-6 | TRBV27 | CASSSPHTTGVGANVLTF | TGTGCCAGCAGTTCTCCCCATACTACAGGGGTCGGGGCCAACGTCCTGACTTTC
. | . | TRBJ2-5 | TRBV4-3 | CASSQEAPESGVETQYF | TGCGCCAGCAGCCAAGAAGCTCCAGAGAGTGGTGTGGAGACCCAGTACTTC
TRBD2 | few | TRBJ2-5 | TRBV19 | CATASGRVETQYF | TGTGCCACGGCTAGCGGGAGAGTGGAGACCCAGTACTTC
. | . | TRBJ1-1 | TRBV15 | CATNSGLGSDTEAFF | TGTGCCACCAACTCGGGATTGGGGTCTGACACTGAAGCTTTCTTT
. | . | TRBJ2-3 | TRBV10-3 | CAIKREFGTDTQYF | TGTGCCATAAAACGGGAGTTCGGCACAGATACGCAGTATTTT
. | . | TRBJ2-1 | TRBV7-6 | CASSLRAASSYNEQFF | TGTGCCAGCAGCTTACGTGCAGCGAGCTCCTACAATGAGCAGTTCTTC
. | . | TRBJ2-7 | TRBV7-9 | CASSRDGVEQYF | TGTGCCAGCAGCAGGGACGGTGTGGAGCAGTACTTC
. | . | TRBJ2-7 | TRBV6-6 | CASRAEGSSYEQYF | TGTGCCAGCAGGGCTGAAGGTAGCTCCTACGAGCAGTACTTC
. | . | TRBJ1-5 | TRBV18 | CASSSGRGTQPQHF | TGTGCCAGCTCATCAGGGAGGGGGACTCAGCCCCAGCATTTT
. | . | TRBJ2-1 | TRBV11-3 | CASSLVSVGEQFF | TGTGCCAGCAGCTTAGTTTCCGTGGGTGAGCAGTTCTTC
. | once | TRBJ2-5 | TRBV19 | CASSSNTLETQYF | TGTGCCAGTAGCTCTAATACGTTGGAGACCCAGTACTTC
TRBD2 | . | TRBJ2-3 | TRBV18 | CASSPPSREGLDTQYF | TGTGCCAGCTCACCACCAAGCCGGGAGGGCCTAGATACGCAGTATTTT
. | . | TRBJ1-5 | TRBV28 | CASSHQGLGQPQHF | TGTGCCAGCAGTCACCAGGGACTGGGGCAGCCCCAGCATTTT
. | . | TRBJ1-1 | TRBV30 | CAYTEAGTEAFF | TGTGCCTATACAGAGGCCGGCACTGAAGCTTTCTTT
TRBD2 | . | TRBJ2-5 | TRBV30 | CAGSGYQETQYF | TGTGCCGGTAGCGGGTACCAAGAGACCCAGTACTTC
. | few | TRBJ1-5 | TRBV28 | CASSLPTPVPSSNQPQHF | TGTGCCAGCAGTTTGCCGACTCCAGTACCAAGTAGCAATCAGCCCCAGCATTTT
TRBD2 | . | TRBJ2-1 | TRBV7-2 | CASSSRGYRLASNEQFF | TGTGCCAGCAGCTCCCGCGGCTACAGACTAGCGTCGAATGAGCAGTTCTTC
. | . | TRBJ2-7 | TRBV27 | CASSLVHSSYEQYF | TGTGCCAGCAGTTTAGTCCACAGCTCCTACGAGCAGTACTTC
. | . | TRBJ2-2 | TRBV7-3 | CASRVNGDTGELFF | TGTGCCAGCAGGGTCAACGGGGATACCGGGGAGCTGTTTTTT
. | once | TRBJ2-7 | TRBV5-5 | CASSSKGTYSYEQYF | TGTGCCAGCAGCTCTAAAGGAACCTACTCCTACGAGCAGTACTTC
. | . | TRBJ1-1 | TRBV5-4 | CASSINIQPLAFF | TGTGCCAGCAGTATAAATATCCAACCATTGGCTTTCTTT
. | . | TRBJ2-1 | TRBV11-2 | CASSLSGGYNEQFF | TGTGCCAGCAGCTTATCAGGCGGGTACAATGAGCAGTTCTTC
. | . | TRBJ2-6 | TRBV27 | CASSPNLLGSGANVLTF | TGTGCCAGCAGTCCCAATCTTCTCGGCTCTGGGGCCAACGTCCTGACTTTC
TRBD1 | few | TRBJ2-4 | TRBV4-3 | CASSKRTGSDIQYF | TGCGCCAGCAGCAAAAGGACAGGGTCGGACATTCAGTACTTC
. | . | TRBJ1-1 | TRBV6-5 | CASTMGTEAFF | TGTGCCAGCACGATGGGGACTGAAGCTTTCTTT
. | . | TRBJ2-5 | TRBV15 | CATSIGEFKETQYF | TGTGCCACCAGCATAGGGGAATTTAAAGAGACCCAGTACTTC
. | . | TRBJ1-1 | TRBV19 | CASMQGYTEAFF | TGTGCCAGTATGCAGGGATACACTGAAGCTTTCTTT
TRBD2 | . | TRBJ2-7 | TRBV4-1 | CASRLTSGSSYEQYF | TGCGCCAGCAGACTTACTAGCGGGAGTTCCTACGAGCAGTACTTC
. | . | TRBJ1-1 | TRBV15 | CATSREVTTEAFF | TGTGCCACCAGCAGAGAAGTCACAACTGAAGCTTTCTTT
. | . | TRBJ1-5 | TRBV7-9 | CASSLDLGQGSQPQHF | TGTGCCAGCAGCTTAGACTTGGGGCAGGGCAGCCAGCCCCAGCATTTT
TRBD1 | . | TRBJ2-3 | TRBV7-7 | CASSKGQGVADTQYF | TGTGCTAGCAGCAAAGGACAGGGGGTAGCAGATACGCAGTATTTT
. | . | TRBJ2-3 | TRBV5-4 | CASSLSHLGSAYSTDTQYF | TGTGCCAGCAGCTTGAGTCATCTCGGTAGCGCCTATAGCACAGATACGCAGTATTTT
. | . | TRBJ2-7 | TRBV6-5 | CASGGAYEQYF | TGTGCCAGCGGAGGAGCCTACGAGCAGTACTTC
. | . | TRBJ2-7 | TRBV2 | CASRGGVITSSYEQYF | TGTGCCAGTAGGGGAGGAGTCATAACTAGCTCCTACGAGCAGTACTTC
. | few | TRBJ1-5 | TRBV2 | CASTWGKGNQPQHF | TGTGCCAGCACATGGGGTAAGGGGAATCAGCCCCAGCATTTT
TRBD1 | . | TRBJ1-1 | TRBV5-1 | CASSLGTGGSQNTEAFF | TGCGCCAGCAGCTTGGGGACAGGGGGCTCCCAGAACACTGAAGCTTTCTTT
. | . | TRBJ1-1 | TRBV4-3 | CASSQELDGRVAFF | TGCGCCAGCAGCCAAGAGTTAGATGGCAGGGTGGCTTTCTTT
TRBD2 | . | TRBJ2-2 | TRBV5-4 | CASSFGTSVITGELFF | TGTGCCAGCAGCTTTGGGACTAGCGTTATCACCGGGGAGCTGTTTTTT
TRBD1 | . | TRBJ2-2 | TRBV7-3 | CASSLKQGATGELFF | TGTGCCAGCAGCTTAAAACAGGGGGCCACCGGGGAGCTGTTTTTT
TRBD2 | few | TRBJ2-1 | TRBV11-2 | CASSLRSRTSGSYNEQFF | TGTGCCAGCAGCTTAAGATCTAGGACTAGCGGGAGCTACAATGAGCAGTTCTTC
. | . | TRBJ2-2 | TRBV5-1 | CASSSGFVMAGELFF | TGCGCCAGCAGTTCCGGGTTCGTGATGGCCGGGGAGCTGTTTTTT